The T cell receptor (beta chain) described here comes from a study of blood T cell repertoires in COVID-19. V lost 0 bases to trimming and J lost 5 bases; unmatched junction nucleotides: 13. The V gene's germline CDR1 is MGHRA and CDR2 YSYEKL. The CDR3 consists of 18 residues. Sequenced by immunoSEQ multiplex PCR; TCRdb stores in-frame clones only, minus some. The profile shows 150,000 or so clones, roughly 85% of them singletons. The receptor was derived from a man aged 60 to 75 who had recovered from COVID-19. Sequencing used PBMCs or T cells enriched from blood (not recorded which). The V and J genes are TRBV4-1 and TRBJ1-1, with 9 bases aligning to TRBD1. In DNA form, the CDR3 reads TGCGCCAGCAGCCAAGATCGGGGACAGGGCAGGAAGAGAACTGAAGCTTTCTTT. Amino acids: CASSQDRGQGRKRTEAFF.